The 20 T cell receptor beta chains reported below all come from one sample, sequenced in a study of CD8 T cells in ankylosing spondylitis. Points from the study as a whole: Blood from ankylosing spondylitis patients appeared to carry a characteristic roughly eight-variant TCR beta motif.

No antigen has been identified for these receptors. TCRdb reanalysed the 5' RACE reads using MiXCR and keeps one entry per CDR3 protein. The data show hundreds of thousands of distinct CDR3 sequences, over 9.5% seen once. The material sequenced was blood, either unsorted or a sorted T cell fraction (not recorded which). The receptors come from a male donor with ankylosing spondylitis.

The sample holds many counts of this clonotype. The chain joins TRBV20-1 to TRBJ2-2; D not certain. This CDR3 has 12 residues. The ends were cut back, 7 bases at V and 3 bases at J, with 9 bases in the middle. Per the germline V gene, CDR1 is DFQATT and CDR2 is SNEGSKA (reference sequence). CDR3 region: CSGLGDTGELFF. CDR3 nucleotides: TGCAGTGGACTCGGAGACACCGGGGAGCTGTTTTTT.

This clonotype was found many times. The chain links TRBV7-2 to TRBJ2-5; 9 positions match TRBD2. Germline CDR1 reads SGHTA; CDR2 reads FQGNSA. The CDR3 has 15 amino acids. J was trimmed by 5 bases and V by 5 bases; bases with no gene match: 9. The CDR3 sequence: CASSPPYGLAETQYF. The CDR3, as DNA: TGTGCCAGCAGCCCCCCCTACGGACTAGCGGAGACCCAGTACTTC.

This clonotype was counted many times. The chain recombines TRBV30 with TRBJ1-2, with D unclear. This CDR3 region has 12 residues. Trimming removed 3 bases at V and 8 bases at J, with 13 bases between. Germline assignment: CDR1 GTSNPN and CDR2 SVGIG (reference sequence). CDR3 sequence reads: CAWSSGSAGYTF. The CDR3 DNA reads as TGTGCCTGGAGCAGCGGGAGCGCGGGCTACACCTTC.

Only a few counts were recorded for this clonotype. This rearrangement joins TRBV10-3 to TRBJ2-7; TRBD1 matches at 9 bases. V shed 11 bases and J 2 bases; nucleotides not matched to a gene: 7. Germline assignment: CDR1 ENHRY and CDR2 SYGVKD. CDR3 length equals 13 residues. CDR3 sequence: CASEGQGTYEQYF. CDR3 DNA sequence: TGTGCCTCCGAGGGACAGGGTACCTACGAGCAGTACTTC.

The chain carries TRBV20-1 and TRBJ2-7; 7 bases are a match to TRBD2. The trim removed 6 bases at V and 0 bases at J, leaving 8 bases unmatched. The germline V gene has CDR1 DFQATT and CDR2 SNEGSKA (reference sequence). CDR3 length: 14 amino acids. CDR3 DNA sequence: TGCAGTGCCCGACGCGGGGGTCTCTCCTACGAGCAGTACTTC. Translating it yields CSARRGGLSYEQYF.

The chain combines TRBV7-2 with TRBJ2-3; 10 bases match TRBD2. CDR3 length: 14 residues. Trimming at V came to 3 bases and at J to 5 bases, leaving 2 bases not matched to a gene. Per the germline V gene, CDR1 is SGHTA and CDR2 is FQGNSA. The CDR3 DNA reads TGTGCCAGCAGCTTGGGGACTAGCGTAGATACGCAGTATTTT. Translation gives CASSLGTSVDTQYF.

V is TRBV28 and J is TRBJ1-2; 9 nucleotides agree with TRBD1. In germline, CDR1 is MDHEN, CDR2 SYDVKM. Trimming took 6 bases from V and 7 from J; bases not matched to a gene: 9. This CDR3 comprises 14 residues. This CDR3 is CASRAGTGSFGYTF. CDR3 coding DNA: TGTGCCAGCAGGGCCGGGACAGGGAGTTTTGGCTACACCTTC.

This clonotype was seen a handful of times. V usage is TRBV20-1 and J usage is TRBJ2-1, with 9 bases identical to TRBD2. Germline lookup yields CDR1 DFQATT and CDR2 SNEGSKA (reference sequence). Unmatched junction bases numbered 6, after V lost 5 bases and J lost 4 bases. The CDR3 covers 14 residues. The CDR3 nucleotides are TGCAGTGCTTACAGCGGGGGGTGGTACAATGAGCAGTTCTTC. Its translation: CSAYSGGWYNEQFF.

This clonotype was picked up many times. V and J are TRBV20-1 and TRBJ2-5, with no clear D. This CDR3 spans 12 amino acids. The germline V gene has CDR1 DFQATT and CDR2 SNEGSKA (reference sequence). Between the trimmed V and J ends, which lost 3 bases and 2 bases, there was a span of 7 bases. CDR3 loop: CSARVGQETQYF. The CDR3, as DNA: TGCAGTGCTAGGGTCGGACAAGAGACCCAGTACTTC.

The V and J genes are TRBV7-2 and TRBJ2-2; the D gene could be TRBD1 or TRBD2 (6 bases each). From germline, CDR1 is SGHTA and CDR2 FQGNSA. CDR3 length: 17 residues. With 5 bases removed from V and 3 bases from J, the gap between germline ends came to 19 bases. The CDR3 coding sequence is TGTGCCAGCAGCCCGGGTCAGGGGCGCGGGGACACCGGGGAGCTGTTTTTT. Residues: CASSPGQGRGDTGELFF.

This clonotype was seen just once. This chain uses TRBV15 with TRBJ2-5; D remains unclear. This CDR3 contains 13 residues. Germline V gene data show CDR1 as LNHNV and CDR2 as YYDKDF (reference sequence). Deletions cut 4 bases from V and 5 bases from J, with 11 bases between. The CDR3: CATSTSPWETQYF. In DNA, the CDR3 is TGTGCCACCAGCACGTCCCCCTGGGAGACCCAGTACTTC.

The J gene is TRBJ2-1, the V gene TRBV4-3, with 9 bases matching TRBD1. Per the germline V gene, CDR1 is LGHNA and CDR2 is YSLEER. Trimming took 0 bases from V and 9 from J; bases not matched to a gene: 12. The CDR3 contains 17 residues. CDR3 DNA: TGCGCCAGCAGCCAAGATAGGGGGACAGGGACACTGTTTGAGCAGTTCTTC. Protein product: CASSQDRGTGTLFEQFF.

There are a few counts of this clonotype. CDR3 nucleotide sequence: TGTGCCAGCAGCTTAGTCTTTCAGGGCTCCTACGAGCAGTACTTC. It specifies CASSLVFQGSYEQYF. J is TRBJ2-7 and V is TRBV7-2; D is possibly TRBD1 (5 bases). CDR1 and CDR2 from the germline V gene are SGHTA and FQGNSA. Trimming pared 1 base from V and 0 bases from J, leaving 10 bases between. The length of the CDR3 is 15 residues.

Ten or more counts support this clonotype. The chain uses TRBV29-1 and TRBJ1-5, with a possible D match to TRBD1 (5 bases). This CDR3 contains 13 residues. V gave up 4 bases and J gave up 5 bases, with 12 bases separating them. Looked up from germline, CDR1 is SQVTM and CDR2 is ANQGSEA. CDR3 protein: CSVARTRDQPQHF. CDR3 DNA: TGCAGCGTTGCCCGGACAAGAGATCAGCCCCAGCATTTT. The variable domain in full, completed from reference TRBV29-1 and TRBJ1-5, reads SAVISQKPSRDICQRGTSLTIQCQVDSQVTMMFWYRQQPGQSLTLIATANQGSEATYESGFVIDKFPISRPNLTFSTLTVSNMSPEDSSIYLCSVARTRDQPQHFGDGTRLSIL.

This clonotype occurred a few times. V gene TRBV7-2 combines with J gene TRBJ2-1; D is undetermined. V was shortened by 5 bases and J by 8 bases, with 13 bases between the two germline ends. There are 13 residues in the CDR3. CDR1 and CDR2 (germline): SGHTA, FQGNSA. CDR3 residues: CASSESPGDEQFF. The CDR3 DNA sequence: TGTGCCAGCAGCGAGTCCCCAGGAGATGAGCAGTTCTTC.

The chain employs TRBV9 and TRBJ2-3, with TRBD1 matching 7 bases. V lost 2 bases, J lost 6 bases, and 9 bases stayed unmatched. This CDR3 contains 15 residues. CDR1 SGDLS and CDR2 YYNGEE come from the germline V gene. The DNA of the CDR3 is TGTGCCAGCAGCGTGTCCGGGACAGAACCCGATACGCAGTATTTT. It specifies CASSVSGTEPDTQYF. The entire variable domain, with the rest obtained from reference TRBV9 and TRBJ2-3, is as follows: DSGVTQTPKHLITATGQRVTLRCSPRSGDLSVYWYQQSLDQGLQFLIQYYNGEERAKGNILERFSAQQFPDLHSELNLSSLELGDSALYFCASSVSGTEPDTQYFGPGTRLTVL.

The chain carries TRBV13 and TRBJ1-2; possible D gene TRBD1, 6 bases. Germline-derived CDR1 and CDR2 are PRHDT and FYEKMQ (reference sequence). The CDR3 spans 16 residues. V was pared by 4 bases and J by 5 bases, with 20 bases between. Here the CDR3 reads CASSSNFYRVEYGYTF. The CDR3 DNA sequence: TGTGCCAGCAGCTCAAATTTCTACAGGGTTGAGTATGGCTACACCTTC.

There are a few counts of this clonotype. The chain recombines TRBV18 with TRBJ1-3; possible D gene TRBD1, 6 bases. Germline lookup yields CDR1 KGHSH and CDR2 LQKENI. The CDR3 consists of 15 residues. The V gene lost 3 bases and the J gene lost 4 bases, with 13 bases spanning the gap. CDR3: CASSPQTGRGNTIYF. The DNA of the CDR3 is TGTGCCAGCTCACCCCAAACAGGGAGAGGAAACACCATATATTTT.

The CDR3 loop is CSAREVAASYEQYF. CDR3 in DNA: TGCAGTGCTAGAGAGGTAGCGGCATCCTACGAGCAGTACTTC. This chain joins TRBV20-1 and TRBJ2-7, with D maybe TRBD2 (6 bases). This CDR3 has 14 residues. From germline, CDR1 is DFQATT and CDR2 SNEGSKA (reference sequence). V lost 0 bases, J lost 1 base, and 10 bases lay in between.

This clonotype came up once. V usage is TRBV5-1 and J usage is TRBJ1-4; 9 bases line up with TRBD1. V lost 2 bases, J lost 7 bases, and 3 bases stayed unmatched. Germline V CDR1 and CDR2: SGHRS, YFSETQ. The CDR3 sequence is 14 residues long. As DNA, the CDR3 is TGCGCCAGCAGCTTACAGGGGGCTAGTGAAAAACTGTTTTTT. Protein sequence: CASSLQGASEKLFF. Using reference TRBV5-1 and TRBJ1-4 for the parts outside the CDR3, the full variable domain is KAGVTQTPRYLIKTRGQQVTLSCSPISGHRSVSWYQQTPGQGLQFLFEYFSETQRNKGNFPGRFSGRQFSNSRSEMNVSTLELGDSALYLCASSLQGASEKLFFGSGTQLSVL.